This T cell receptor beta chain was obtained from a study of cytomegalovirus exposure and HLA in healthy donors. Overall study context: An earlier analysis found 110 million or so unique TCR beta sequences from approximately 200 million T cells.

Notes on this clone: Antigen unknown.

General study results and limits: Association of 16,951 TCR beta sequences with HLA alleles was found at 0.05 false discovery rate in a later analysis. Most sequenced TCRs were rare (though some public TCRs occurred in many donors). In a later analysis, several top co-occurrence clusters appeared linked to parvovirus B19, influenza, CMV and Epstein-Barr virus.

This CDR3 is built from 14 residues. CDR1 and CDR2 (germline): MRHNA, SNTAGT. V lost 3 bases to trimming and J lost 3 bases, with 12 bases between them. PCR employed 60 Vbeta and 13 Jbeta primers. Some clones are missing from TCRdb's copy, which holds only in-frame ones; the method was immunoSEQ multiplex PCR. The table shows approximately 160,000 clones, with 77% occurring only once. The origin of this receptor is a woman younger than 45 in good health and CMV-seropositive. This rearrangement joins TRBV6-4 to TRBJ2-7, with D hard to call. The sample consisted of PBMCs. The DNA of the CDR3 is TGTGCCAGCAGTGAACATCAGATAAACTACGAGCAGTACTTC. The encoded protein is CASSEHQINYEQYF.